These T cell receptor beta chains were read from a single sample in a study of shared clonotypes between healthy human individuals. The assay was immunoSEQ multiplex PCR, and TCRdb's table has in-frame clones only and misses some. The repertoire holds around 2.5 million clones, with 80% to 95% as singletons. Material: naive CD4+ T cells from PBMCs. The receptor source for this set is a man aged 18-30 years in good health. Some clones in this sample may be carry-over from other donors' samples. CDR3s include the opening cysteine and the closing phenylalanine or tryptophan. A D gene is named only where the DNA matches it firmly.

j_call: TRBJ2-3; d_call: .; v_call: TRBV5-4; cdr3_aa: CASSLDPWSGGGNTQYF; cdr3_nt: TGTGCCAGCAGCTTGGACCCGTGGTCTGGCGGAGGAAATACGCAGTATTTT
j_call: TRBJ2-3; d_call: TRBD2; v_call: TRBV27; cdr3_aa: CASTRYGGSTTDTQYF; cdr3_nt: TGTGCCAGCACGAGGTATGGCGGGAGTACGACAGATACGCAGTATTTT
j_call: TRBJ1-3; d_call: TRBD1; v_call: TRBV7-9; cdr3_aa: CASRATGGVGNTIYF; cdr3_nt: TGTGCCAGCAGGGCCACAGGGGGAGTTGGAAACACCATATATTTT
j_call: TRBJ2-7; d_call: .; v_call: TRBV10-3; cdr3_aa: CAISDGLGFTYEQYF; cdr3_nt: TGTGCCATCAGTGACGGTTTGGGATTTACCTACGAGCAGTACTTC
j_call: TRBJ1-1; d_call: .; v_call: TRBV5-1; cdr3_aa: CASSLAASTEAFF; cdr3_nt: TGCGCCAGCAGCTTGGCAGCTTCCACTGAAGCTTTCTTT
j_call: TRBJ2-5; d_call: .; v_call: TRBV11-2; cdr3_aa: CASSRVAEETQYF; cdr3_nt: TGTGCCAGCAGCCGGGTGGCAGAAGAGACCCAGTACTTC
j_call: TRBJ1-3; d_call: .; v_call: TRBV15; cdr3_aa: CATSRGGARSSSGNTIYF; cdr3_nt: TGTGCCACCAGCAGAGGAGGAGCCAGGTCTTCCTCTGGAAACACCATATATTTT
j_call: TRBJ1-2; d_call: TRBD1; v_call: TRBV7-9; cdr3_aa: CASTEGDSNYGYTF; cdr3_nt: TGTGCCAGCACCGAAGGGGACAGCAACTATGGCTACACCTTC
j_call: TRBJ2-7; d_call: .; v_call: TRBV2; cdr3_aa: CASSGYEQYF; cdr3_nt: TGTGCCAGCAGTGGGTACGAGCAGTACTTC
j_call: TRBJ2-2; d_call: .; v_call: TRBV7-9; cdr3_aa: CASSPRGPGIGELFF; cdr3_nt: TGTGCCAGCAGCCCCCGGGGTCCGGGGATCGGGGAGCTGTTTTTT
j_call: TRBJ2-5; d_call: .; v_call: TRBV29-1; cdr3_aa: CSVESVGGGIQETQYF; cdr3_nt: TGCAGCGTTGAATCCGTCGGTGGGGGGATCCAAGAGACCCAGTACTTC
j_call: TRBJ2-7; d_call: .; v_call: TRBV6-6; cdr3_aa: CASNSLTYEQYF; cdr3_nt: TGTGCCAGCAACTCGTTGACCTACGAGCAGTACTTC
j_call: TRBJ2-6; d_call: .; v_call: TRBV4-1; cdr3_aa: CASSPASRANSGANVLTF; cdr3_nt: TGCGCCAGCAGCCCGGCGTCCAGGGCGAACTCTGGGGCCAACGTCCTGACTTTC
j_call: TRBJ1-4; d_call: TRBD1; v_call: TRBV4-3; cdr3_aa: CASSRTGGENEKLFF; cdr3_nt: TGCGCCAGCAGCCGTACAGGGGGCGAGAATGAAAAACTGTTTTTT
j_call: TRBJ2-5; d_call: .; v_call: TRBV7-3; cdr3_aa: CASSSADGAQYF; cdr3_nt: TGTGCCAGCAGCTCCGCAGATGGGGCCCAGTACTTC
j_call: TRBJ2-5; d_call: .; v_call: TRBV6-5; cdr3_aa: CASRAREETQYF; cdr3_nt: TGTGCCAGCAGAGCCAGGGAGGAGACCCAGTACTTC
j_call: TRBJ2-7; d_call: TRBD1; v_call: TRBV5-1; cdr3_aa: CASSLTAGTVLYEQYF; cdr3_nt: TGCGCCAGCAGCTTGACGGCCGGGACAGTACTCTACGAGCAGTACTTC
j_call: TRBJ1-1; d_call: .; v_call: TRBV10-3; cdr3_aa: CAISESQVMNTEAFF; cdr3_nt: TGTGCCATCAGTGAGTCACAGGTAATGAACACTGAAGCTTTCTTT
j_call: TRBJ1-6; d_call: .; v_call: TRBV5-6; cdr3_aa: CASSLSSYNSPLHF; cdr3_nt: TGTGCCAGCAGCTTGAGCTCCTATAATTCACCCCTCCACTTT
j_call: TRBJ2-2; d_call: .; v_call: TRBV6-6; cdr3_aa: CASSYGTGPGELFF; cdr3_nt: TGTGCCAGCAGTTACGGGACGGGACCCGGGGAGCTGTTTTTT
j_call: TRBJ2-7; d_call: .; v_call: TRBV19; cdr3_aa: CASSILGAVREQYF; cdr3_nt: TGTGCCAGTAGTATACTGGGCGCGGTTCGCGAGCAGTACTTC
j_call: TRBJ2-7; d_call: .; v_call: TRBV28; cdr3_aa: CASTPPRGYGDEQYF; cdr3_nt: TGTGCCAGCACTCCCCCCCGGGGGTACGGGGACGAGCAGTACTTC
j_call: TRBJ2-7; d_call: .; v_call: TRBV27; cdr3_aa: CASSRPGQGYEQYF; cdr3_nt: TGTGCCAGCAGTCGCCCGGGACAAGGCTACGAGCAGTACTTC
j_call: TRBJ2-7; d_call: TRBD2; v_call: TRBV29-1; cdr3_aa: CSVRGLAGPGEQYF; cdr3_nt: TGCAGCGTTCGTGGACTAGCGGGTCCCGGCGAGCAGTACTTC
j_call: TRBJ2-7; d_call: .; v_call: TRBV10-3; cdr3_aa: CAIRRGEEYEQYF; cdr3_nt: TGTGCCATCAGGAGGGGAGAGGAGTACGAGCAGTACTTC
j_call: TRBJ2-5; d_call: .; v_call: TRBV7-9; cdr3_aa: CASSLLGDTQHSQYF; cdr3_nt: TGTGCCAGCAGCTTGTTAGGGGACACGCAGCACTCCCAGTACTTC